The 3 T cell receptor beta chains in this list originate from one sample, sequenced in a study of blood T cells in healthy people across ages. Combining a sample-barcoded 5' primer with a J-beta primer mix, a second PCR ran for roughly 6 to 11 cycles. MiXCR, run by TCRdb on the 5' RACE reads, gives a single entry per CDR3 protein. Here the sample spans roughly 1,500,000 distinct CDR3 sequences, roughly a third being singletons. The sample consisted of blood. Every receptor here comes from a woman aged 25 to 39 in good health.

This chain links TRBV12-3 or TRBV12-4 with TRBJ2-3; 10 positions match TRBD2. The CDR3 is 14 amino acids. J gave up 7 bases and V 7 bases, and 8 bases lay outside the gene matches. CDR3 loop: CASTLASGRYTQYF. The CDR3 DNA is TGTGCCAGCACCTTAGCTAGCGGGAGATATACGCAGTATTTT.

About this clonotype: A junction boundary mismatches the germline segment, possibly from a read error. The chain joins TRBV7-9 to TRBJ2-7; D gene uncertain. This CDR3 spans 13 amino acids. The germline V gene has CDR1 SEHNR and CDR2 FQNEAQ (reference sequence). The CDR3 loop is CANSSGPTYEQYF. CDR3 nucleotide sequence: TGTGCCAACAGCTCTGGGCCTACCTACGAGCAGTACTTC.

CDR3 in amino acids: CASSLGYSSTDTQYF. The CDR3 DNA follows: TGCGCCAGCAGCTTAGGGTACTCTAGCACAGATACGCAGTATTTT. This chain links TRBV5-1 with TRBJ2-3; D remains unclear. This CDR3 has 15 residues. Germline CDR1 is SGHRS and CDR2 is YFSETQ. Between the trimmed V and J ends, which lost 2 bases and 0 bases, there was a span of 10 bases.